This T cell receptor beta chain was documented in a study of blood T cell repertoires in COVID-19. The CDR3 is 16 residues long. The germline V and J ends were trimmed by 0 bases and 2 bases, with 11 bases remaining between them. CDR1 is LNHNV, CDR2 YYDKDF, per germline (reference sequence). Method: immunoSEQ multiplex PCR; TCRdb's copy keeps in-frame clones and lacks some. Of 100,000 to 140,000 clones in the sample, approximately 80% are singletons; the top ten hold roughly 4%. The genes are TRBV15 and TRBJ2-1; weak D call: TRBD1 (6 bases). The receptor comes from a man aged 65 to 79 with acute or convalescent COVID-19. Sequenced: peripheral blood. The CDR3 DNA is TGTGCCACCAGCAGAGATTTGGGGGCCACCTACAATGAGCAGTTCTTC. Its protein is CATSRDLGATYNEQFF.